This T cell receptor beta chain was retrieved from a study of cytomegalovirus exposure and HLA in healthy donors. Regarding the study as a whole: Later analysis demonstrated an association between a missense DCLRE1C variant and TCR beta V- and J-gene trimming. TCR beta sequences numbering 15,000 to 20,000 were associated with HLA alleles at 0.05 false discovery rate in a later analysis.

This CDR3 region has 16 residues. From germline, CDR1 is MNHNS and CDR2 SASEGT. V was cut by 3 bases and J by 4 bases, with 13 bases left in between. Unrecorded immune exposures were likely, despite nominal health at sampling. In the case of this clone: Its antigen is unidentified.

A multiplex PCR was run with 60 Vbeta primers and 13 Jbeta primers. TCRdb's copy holds only in-frame clones and misses some; the assay was immunoSEQ multiplex PCR. The sample includes 160,000 or so clones, around four fifths of them seen just once. Sequencing was done on a sample of PBMCs. The clonotype comes from a young woman in good health and CMV-seronegative. The chain joins TRBV6-1 to TRBJ1-6; a weak D match, TRBD1 (6 bases). The chain's CDR3 is CASSDVDRLYNSPLHF. As DNA, the CDR3 is TGTGCCAGCAGTGATGTGGACAGACTTTATAATTCACCCCTCCACTTT.